This T cell receptor beta chain was sequenced for a study of identifying expanded T cells in peripheral blood. Method: immunoSEQ multiplex PCR; TCRdb's copy keeps in-frame clones and lacks some. This table holds roughly 100,000 clones, approximately 90% found once. V lost 5 bases, J lost 2 bases, and 13 bases lay in between. Germline V lookup: CDR1 SQVTM, CDR2 ANQGSEA. The CDR3 contains 15 residues. During the collection period, no donor immune events like infections were recorded. V usage is TRBV29-1 and J usage is TRBJ2-6; D may be TRBD1 (6 bases). This clonotype originated in a person aged 18 to 75 in good health. Sequencing was carried out using blood. CDR3 in DNA: TGCAGCGTTTACAGGGCGCTCGCTGGGGCCAACGTCCTGACTTTC. Its translation: CSVYRALAGANVLTF.